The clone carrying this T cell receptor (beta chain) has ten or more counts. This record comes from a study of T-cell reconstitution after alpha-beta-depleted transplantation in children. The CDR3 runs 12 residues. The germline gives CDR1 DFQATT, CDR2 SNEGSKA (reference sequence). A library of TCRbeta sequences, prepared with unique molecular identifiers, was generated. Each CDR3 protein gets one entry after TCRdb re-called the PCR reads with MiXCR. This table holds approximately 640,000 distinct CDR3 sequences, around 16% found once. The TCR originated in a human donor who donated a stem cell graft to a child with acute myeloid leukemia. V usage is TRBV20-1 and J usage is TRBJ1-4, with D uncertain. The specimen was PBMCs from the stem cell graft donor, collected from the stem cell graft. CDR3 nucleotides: TGCAGCGTTGGACGGAGGGCTGAAAAACTGTTTTTT. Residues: CSVGRRAEKLFF.